The next 20 T cell receptor beta chains were all read from a single sample in a study of shared clonotypes between healthy human individuals. Profiled with immunoSEQ multiplex PCR; TCRdb holds only in-frame clones, not every one. The repertoire consists of fewer than 600,000 clones, with about 85% occurring once and the leading ten covering around 13%. The material sequenced was PBMCs. Receptor source: a woman aged 40 to 49 in good health. Some clones in this sample may be carry-over from other donors' samples.

This chain links TRBV7-9 with TRBJ2-3; D is uncertain. The CDR3 sequence is 14 residues long. CDR1 and CDR2 from the germline V gene are SEHNR and FQNEAQ (reference sequence). V lost 0 bases and J lost 7, with 11 bases in between. The CDR3 is CASSLASDAHTQYF. As DNA, the CDR3 is TGTGCCAGCAGCTTAGCGTCAGACGCCCATACGCAGTATTTT.

In its sample, this clone was seen a few times. CDR3 residues: CASSRNRETEAFF. CDR3 coding DNA: TGTGCCAGTAGTAGAAATCGGGAAACTGAAGCTTTCTTT. The chain employs TRBV19 and TRBJ1-1; D unresolved. This CDR3 has 13 residues. Germline V gene lookup returns CDR1 LNHDA and CDR2 SQIVND (reference sequence). The V and J ends lost 4 bases and 5 bases respectively, with 11 bases between them.

The V call is TRBV2, the J call TRBJ2-2, with TRBD1 matching over 7 bases. Germline V gene lookup returns CDR1 SNHLY and CDR2 FYNNEI. Unmatched junction bases numbered 8, after V lost 7 bases and J lost 6 bases. There are 14 residues in the CDR3. The CDR3 sequence is CASTLGQGAGELFF. CDR3 in DNA: TGTGCCAGCACCCTAGGCCAGGGGGCCGGGGAGCTGTTTTTT.

The V call is TRBV6-5, the J call TRBJ2-4, with D perhaps TRBD2 (5 bases). The ends were cut back, 6 bases at V and 8 bases at J, with 11 bases in the middle. The germline V gene has CDR1 MNHEY and CDR2 SVGAGI. The CDR3 spans 12 residues. The CDR3: CASSYPRDIQYF. As DNA, the CDR3 is TGTGCCAGCAGCTACCCGCGGGACATTCAGTACTTC.

A note on this clone: The same CDR3 also results from other DNA sequences found in this sample. The chain links TRBV18 to TRBJ1-5; D is unclear. Germline assignment: CDR1 KGHSH and CDR2 LQKENI. V was clipped by 3 bases and J by 5 bases, with 8 bases between them. The CDR3 is made up of 13 amino acids. CDR3 in DNA: TGTGCCAGCTCACCGACGGGAGATCAGCCCCAGCATTTT. Translated: CASSPTGDQPQHF.

This clone came up many times. Germline and junction disagree at one end, which may indicate a read error. The J gene is TRBJ2-1, the V gene TRBV2, with D perhaps TRBD2 (6 bases). In germline, CDR1 is SNHLY, CDR2 FYNNEI. The length of the CDR3 is 11 residues. The CDR3: CATVWRDISVF. The CDR3 bases are TGTGCCACAGTTTGGCGGGATATTTCGGTCTTC.

V usage is TRBV13 and J usage is TRBJ2-7; D is possibly TRBD1 (5 bases). Germline CDR1 reads PRHDT; CDR2 reads FYEKMQ (reference sequence). The CDR3 has 14 residues. V lost 5 bases, J lost 1 base, and 12 bases lay in between. The CDR3 sequence: CASSRAGRSYEQYF. CDR3 bases: TGTGCCAGCAGCCGCGCAGGGCGGTCCTACGAGCAGTACTTC.

The gene calls are TRBV2 and TRBJ1-2; D gene ambiguous. Trimming took off 0 bases at V and 2 bases at J, with 22 bases between the two ends. CDR1 is SNHLY, CDR2 FYNNEI, per germline. The CDR3 covers 19 residues. For the CDR3, the DNA is TGTGCCAGCAGTGAAGCGAACCCTACCCCGATCTCTAGGAACTATGGCTACACCTTC. This translates into CASSEANPTPISRNYGYTF.

V usage is TRBV27 and J usage is TRBJ2-6, with D unclear. Trimming shortened V by 10 bases and J by 0 bases, and 10 bases separated the two germline ends. CDR3 length: 14 residues. Germline-derived CDR1 and CDR2 are MNHEY and SMNVEV (reference sequence). The CDR3 is CATQGSSGANVLTF. The CDR3 nucleotides read TGTGCCACTCAAGGAAGCTCTGGGGCCAACGTCCTGACTTTC.

The V and J genes are TRBV5-1 and TRBJ2-7; 11 bases map to TRBD2. The CDR3 has 15 residues. Unmatched junction bases numbered 3, after V lost 0 bases and J lost 4 bases. Germline V gene data show CDR1 as SGHRS and CDR2 as YFSETQ. The CDR3 loop is CASSLAGTSGYEQYF. In DNA, the CDR3 is TGCGCCAGCAGCTTGGCCGGGACTAGCGGATACGAGCAGTACTTC.

The chain joins TRBV28 to TRBJ2-5, with 9 positions matching TRBD1. The DNA end lines up better with TRBJ2-7; the J call may be wrong. The CDR3 contains 14 residues. CDR1 is MDHEN and CDR2 is SYDVKM in the germline V gene. The CDR3 DNA sequence: TGTGCCAGCAGCTGGGACAGGGAGACCTACGAGCAGTACTTC. Its translation is CASSWDRETYEQYF.

This chain connects TRBV18 to TRBJ2-3, with a tentative D call TRBD2 (5 bases). Germline assignment: CDR1 KGHSH and CDR2 LQKENI. The CDR3 has 16 residues. V shed 0 bases and J shed 0 bases, with 10 bases lying between them. The CDR3 DNA is TGTGCCAGCTCACCACCGGAGGCCCGCAGCACAGATACGCAGTATTTT. Residues: CASSPPEARSTDTQYF.

The chain recombines TRBV5-1 with TRBJ2-3; TRBD2 aligns across 13 bases. Trimming at V came to 4 bases and at J to 6 bases, leaving 8 bases not matched to a gene. Germline CDR1 SGHRS, CDR2 YFSETQ. The length of the CDR3 is 16 residues. DNA of the CDR3: TGCGCCAGCAGCCCCCGGACTAGCGGGGGAGGGGATACGCAGTATTTT. Protein sequence: CASSPRTSGGGDTQYF.

This clone was seen only a few times. The rearrangement joins TRBV7-9 to TRBJ2-5, with TRBD2 matching over 16 bases. V shed 5 bases, J shed 11 bases, and the junction held 8 bases outside the gene matches. Germline CDR1 SEHNR, CDR2 FQNEAQ (reference sequence). The CDR3 has 15 amino acids. DNA of the CDR3: TGTGCCAGCAGCCCGGGACTAGCGGGAGGGCCCCAGCAGTACTTC. This encodes CASSPGLAGGPQQYF.

V and J are TRBV18 and TRBJ2-7; TRBD1 matches at 9 bases. V shed 6 bases, J shed 6 bases, and the junction held 9 bases outside the gene matches. Germline V gives CDR1 KGHSH, CDR2 LQKENI. The CDR3 length is 14 residues. Here the CDR3 DNA reads TGTGCCAGCTCTCTCCGGGACAGGGAGACCGAGCAGTACTTC. The encoded protein is CASSLRDRETEQYF.

This clone was recorded a few times. This sequence joins TRBV11-2 and TRBJ2-5; 9 nucleotides align to TRBD1. The J call may be wrong; the DNA end is better matched by TRBJ2-7. From germline, CDR1 is SGHAT and CDR2 FQNNGV. The CDR3 has 14 residues. CDR3 DNA: TGTGCCAGCAGCCTCAGGACAGGGGACGGCGAGCAGTACTTC. Translated, it gives CASSLRTGDGEQYF.

The chain carries TRBV10-3 and TRBJ2-7, with D perhaps TRBD1 (9 bases). Germline lookup yields CDR1 ENHRY and CDR2 SYGVKD. V lost 4 bases to trimming and J lost 2 bases, with 27 bases between them. The CDR3 is 19 amino acids. The CDR3 protein is CAISGGRDREETSAYEQYF. The CDR3 DNA reads as TGTGCCATCAGTGGGGGGAGGGACAGGGAAGAGACTAGCGCCTACGAGCAGTACTTC.

The chain is built from TRBV19 and TRBJ1-3, with 7 bases that match TRBD1. The CDR3 loop spans 16 amino acids. V trimming: 5 bases; J trimming: 0 bases; junction bases outside the gene matches: 7. In germline, CDR1 is LNHDA, CDR2 SQIVND (reference sequence). CDR3 sequence (DNA): TGTGCCAGTAGTTCTTACCGGGACAGCTCTGGAAACACCATATATTTT. Amino acids: CASSSYRDSSGNTIYF.

In DNA form, the CDR3 reads TGTGCCAGCAGCCAAGACGGCGCGGGGGCGCGGACTGAAGCTTTCTTT. It codes for CASSQDGAGARTEAFF. V gene TRBV4-2 combines with J gene TRBJ1-1; a possible D gene is TRBD1 (6 bases). The germline V gene has CDR1 LGHNA and CDR2 YNFKEQ. The CDR3 has 16 residues. V lost 0 bases and J 5 bases, leaving 16 bases between the germline ends.

V usage is TRBV7-3 and J usage is TRBJ2-3; tentatively, D is TRBD1 (5 bases). The germline V gene encodes CDR1 SGHTA and CDR2 FQGTGA. This CDR3 contains 17 residues. V lost 1 base and J 4 bases, leaving 18 bases between the germline ends. This chain's CDR3 is CASSLKGWQGRPDTQYF. The CDR3 nucleotides are TGTGCCAGCAGCTTAAAGGGGTGGCAGGGTCGTCCAGATACGCAGTATTTT.